The clone carrying this T cell receptor (beta chain) was observed a few times. TCRdb's table, derived via immunoSEQ multiplex PCR, lists solely in-frame clones and lacks some. Of under 250,000 clones in the sample, roughly 86% were seen once. The CDR3 is made up of 15 amino acids. Germline values: CDR1 MNHEY, CDR2 SVGAGI. The V end lost 7 bases, the J end lost 2 bases, and 15 bases lay between the germline ends. This sample was included in a study of blood T cell repertoires in COVID-19. About the research overall: PBMCs, B-cell-depleted T cells, or T cells provided the cDNA or gDNA that made up the material.

This chain connects TRBV6-5 to TRBJ2-1; D might be TRBD1 (5 bases). The specimen was peripheral blood. The sequence was obtained from a woman aged 60-75 years who had recovered from COVID-19. In DNA form, the CDR3 reads TGTGCCAGCAAGTCCCCCGACAGCCCCTACAATGAGCAGTTCTTC. Amino acids: CASKSPDSPYNEQFF.